These 20 T cell receptor beta chains were all obtained from the same sample, sequenced in a study of T cell responses to AZD1222 COVID-19 vaccine. The data were produced by immunoSEQ multiplex PCR, yet TCRdb's version contains in-frame clones alone and is incomplete. The table includes about 100,000 clones, approximately 89% detected once. The sequencing here drew on peripheral blood, taken 28 days after the second AZD1222 dose. Receptors originate from an adult who received the AZD1222 COVID-19 vaccine.

Note on this clone: This sample includes further DNA sequences coding for the same CDR3. The rearrangement links TRBV20-1 to TRBJ2-5; D is uncertain. The V and J ends lost 3 bases and 2 bases respectively, with 4 bases between them. This CDR3 is built from 11 residues. Germline lookup yields CDR1 DFQATT and CDR2 SNEGSKA (reference sequence). CDR3 sequence: CSARGQETQYF. The CDR3 DNA follows: TGCAGTGCTAGGGGGCAAGAGACCCAGTACTTC.

The gene calls are TRBV4-3 and TRBJ2-7; D possibly corresponds to TRBD1 (5 bases). There are 13 residues in the CDR3. V lost 1 base to trimming and J lost 5 bases, with 9 bases between them. The V gene's germline CDR1 is LGHNA and CDR2 YSLEER. CDR3 bases: TGCGCCAGCAGCCAAGGACAGCAGAACGAGCAGTACTTC. Translated, it gives CASSQGQQNEQYF.

The J gene is TRBJ2-2, the V gene TRBV9; 8 bases align to TRBD2. The CDR3 extends over 16 amino acids. CDR1 is SGDLS and CDR2 is YYNGEE in the germline V gene. Trimming took 4 bases from V and 4 from J; bases not matched to a gene: 9. The CDR3 spells CASSSLAGARTGELFF. DNA for the CDR3: TGTGCCAGCAGCTCCCTAGCGGGCGCACGCACCGGGGAGCTGTTTTTT. Full variable domain (outside the CDR3, taken from reference TRBV9 and TRBJ2-2): DSGVTQTPKHLITATGQRVTLRCSPRSGDLSVYWYQQSLDQGLQFLIQYYNGEERAKGNILERFSAQQFPDLHSELNLSSLELGDSALYFCASSSLAGARTGELFFGEGSRLTVL.

CDR3: CATSRATGGNQPQHF. The CDR3 DNA reads TGTGCCACCAGCAGAGCGACAGGGGGAAATCAGCCCCAGCATTTT. This rearrangement joins TRBV15 to TRBJ1-5; the match to TRBD1 covers 9 bases. The germline CDR1 and CDR2 sequences are LNHNV and YYDKDF (reference sequence). V was pared by 1 base and J by 4 bases, with 2 bases of the junction left unmatched. The CDR3 sequence is 15 residues long.

The rearrangement joins TRBV6-2 or TRBV6-3 to TRBJ2-7, with 13 bases identical to TRBD2. Germline loops: CDR1 MNHEY, CDR2 SVGEGT. The junction had 4 bases not matched to a gene; V was cut back by 2 bases and J by 6 bases. The CDR3 has 15 residues. CDR3: CASSYRTSGSGEQYF. In nucleotides, the CDR3 is TGTGCCAGCAGTTACAGGACTAGCGGGAGTGGCGAGCAGTACTTC.

The chain uses TRBV30 and TRBJ2-7; perhaps D is TRBD1 or TRBD2 (5 bases each). The CDR3 length is 14 residues. Germline lookup yields CDR1 GTSNPN and CDR2 SVGIG (reference sequence). Trimming removed 4 bases at V and 2 bases at J, with 15 bases between. The CDR3 reads CAWKPGPQTYEQYF. CDR3 nucleotide sequence: TGTGCCTGGAAACCGGGACCGCAAACCTACGAGCAGTACTTC.

The chain uses TRBV13 and TRBJ1-2; TRBD1 matches at 9 bases. There are 15 residues in the CDR3. V lost 5 bases and J lost 4; bases outside the gene matches: 8. The V gene's germline CDR1 is PRHDT and CDR2 FYEKMQ (reference sequence). CDR3 residues: CASSRSGTGPYGYTF. The CDR3 coding sequence is TGTGCCAGCAGCCGATCCGGGACAGGGCCCTATGGCTACACCTTC.

This chain links TRBV10-1 with TRBJ1-1, with 9 bases identical to TRBD1. V shed 6 bases, J shed 0 bases, and the junction held 17 bases outside the gene matches. This CDR3 has 19 residues. Looked up from germline, CDR1 is WNHNN and CDR2 is SYGVQD (reference sequence). CDR3 sequence reads: CASRKLRPGQGTMNTEAFF. CDR3 coding DNA: TGCGCCAGCAGGAAACTGAGACCGGGACAGGGCACTATGAACACTGAAGCTTTCTTT.

V and J are TRBV2 and TRBJ1-2; D ambiguous. This CDR3 contains 14 residues. The V end was cut by 4 bases, the J end by 7 bases, with 16 bases between. Germline V gene sequence: CDR1 SNHLY, CDR2 FYNNEI. Here the CDR3 reads CASSAGQPSGGYTF. The CDR3 region has the DNA TGTGCCAGCAGTGCCGGCCAGCCCTCGGGTGGCTACACCTTC.

CDR3 in amino acids: CASSSAGARTDTQYF. The DNA for the CDR3 is TGCGCCAGCAGCTCCGCGGGGGCGAGGACAGATACGCAGTATTTT. The chain couples TRBV5-1 to TRBJ2-3; D perhaps matches TRBD2 (7 bases). The CDR3 is 15 residues long. Between the trimmed V and J ends, which lost 3 bases and 3 bases, there was a span of 14 bases. CDR1 is SGHRS, CDR2 YFSETQ, per germline.

The CDR3 DNA is TGTGCCAGCAGTTCCACATTTCTAGGGCGCATACCGAACACTGAAGCTTTCTTT. Its translation: CASSSTFLGRIPNTEAFF. The chain joins TRBV28 to TRBJ1-1; D gene ambiguous. V was clipped by 4 bases and J by 1 base, with 22 bases between them. The CDR3 extends over 18 amino acids. Looked up from germline, CDR1 is MDHEN and CDR2 is SYDVKM.

The chain has TRBV3-1 (or the pseudogene TRBV3-2) and TRBJ2-5, with no clear D. The V end lost 5 bases, the J end lost 5 bases, and 15 bases lay between the germline ends. Per the germline V gene, CDR1 is LGHDT and CDR2 is YNNKEL (reference sequence). This CDR3 has 14 amino acids. The CDR3: CASSGPLVSETQYF. CDR3 bases: TGTGCCAGCAGCGGACCCTTGGTGAGCGAGACCCAGTACTTC.

The chain is built from TRBV5-6 and TRBJ2-3; 12 positions agree with TRBD2. Germline lookup yields CDR1 SGHDT and CDR2 YYEEEE. The trim removed 2 bases at V and 5 bases at J, leaving 3 bases unmatched. The CDR3 has 15 residues. CDR3 region: CASSFTSGGRDTQYF. The CDR3 coding sequence is TGTGCCAGCAGCTTTACTAGCGGGGGGAGAGATACGCAGTATTTT.

This chain uses TRBV15 with TRBJ1-5, with D tentatively TRBD1 (6 bases). V lost 5 bases and J 4 bases, leaving 9 bases between the germline ends. Germline V gives CDR1 LNHNV, CDR2 YYDKDF (reference sequence). The CDR3 length is 13 residues. The CDR3 coding sequence is TGTGCCACCAGCCCCAGGGGAAATCAGCCCCAGCATTTT. It yields the protein CATSPRGNQPQHF.

CDR3 loop: CSVEGRGTVSYNEQFF. In DNA, the CDR3 is TGCAGCGTTGAAGGCCGCGGGACTGTTTCCTACAATGAGCAGTTCTTC. V is TRBV29-1 and J is TRBJ2-1; a weak D match, TRBD2 (6 bases). The CDR3 is 16 residues long. V was trimmed by 1 base and J by 1 base, leaving 14 bases between them. Germline assignment: CDR1 SQVTM and CDR2 ANQGSEA.

The V gene is TRBV28, the J gene TRBJ1-2; D is undetermined. The germline V gene has CDR1 MDHEN and CDR2 SYDVKM. Between the trimmed V and J ends, which lost 3 bases and 5 bases, there was a span of 7 bases. CDR3 length: 12 residues. DNA for the CDR3: TGTGCCAGCAGTTTTGGAAGGTATGGCTACACCTTC. Its translation: CASSFGRYGYTF.

V gene TRBV30 combines with J gene TRBJ2-7, with a weak D call TRBD1 (6 bases). V was shortened by 4 bases and J by 5 bases, with 15 bases between the two germline ends. The CDR3 has 13 residues. From germline, CDR1 is GTSNPN and CDR2 SVGIG (reference sequence). The CDR3 sequence: CAWNKYRTDEQYF. As DNA, the CDR3 is TGTGCCTGGAATAAATACCGGACAGACGAGCAGTACTTC.

This chain joins TRBV19 and TRBJ1-5; D is undetermined. V shed 7 bases and J shed 2 bases, with 12 bases lying between them. There are 14 residues in the CDR3. From germline, CDR1 is LNHDA and CDR2 SQIVND (reference sequence). The CDR3 reads CASMGWGRNQPQHF. The CDR3 bases are TGTGCCAGTATGGGATGGGGTCGCAATCAGCCCCAGCATTTT.

This rearrangement joins TRBV20-1 to TRBJ2-7; D may be TRBD1 (6 bases). The CDR3 is made up of 13 amino acids. Germline CDR1 and CDR2: DFQATT and SNEGSKA (reference sequence). V shed 3 bases and J shed 3 bases, with 12 bases lying between them. The CDR3 spells CSASRGSGYEQYF. CDR3 nucleotides: TGCAGTGCTAGTAGGGGGTCGGGCTACGAGCAGTACTTC.

V is TRBV18 and J is TRBJ2-7; 8 positions agree with TRBD1. The CDR3 consists of 12 residues. The V gene end was trimmed by 4 bases and the J gene end by 6 bases; junction bases not matched to a gene: 2. CDR1 and CDR2 (germline): KGHSH, LQKENI. Written as DNA, the CDR3 is TGTGCCAGCTCACTAGGACAGGGCGAGCAGTACTTC. It is translated as CASSLGQGEQYF.